This TCR beta chain comes out of a study of CD8 T cells in ankylosing spondylitis. Study-wide results and limits: Fewer than ten highly homologous variants made up a TCR beta motif that seemed to typify ankylosing spondylitis blood. Disease-linked clones were found to be CD8+ and relatively rare in peripheral blood. Within matched ankylosing spondylitis synovial fluid, disease-linked clones were reportedly significantly enriched.

With molecular barcodes, quantitative 5'-RACE was used to make the TCR beta libraries. TCRdb analysed the 5' RACE reads with MiXCR anew, one entry per CDR3 protein. The sample has 300,000 to 400,000 distinct CDR3 sequences; around 20% are singletons. In the case of this clonotype: Its antigen is as yet unknown.

CDR1 and CDR2 (germline): MNHNS, SASEGT. The CDR3 extends over 16 amino acids. V lost 4 bases and J lost 6, with 19 bases in between. Sequenced sample: blood, either unsorted or a sorted T cell fraction (not recorded which). V and J are TRBV6-1 and TRBJ2-1; D is unresolved. This TCR was sampled from a male donor with ankylosing spondylitis. CDR3 sequence reads: CASSAFWATNTNEQFF. CDR3 in DNA: TGTGCCAGCAGTGCCTTTTGGGCGACCAACACCAATGAGCAGTTCTTC.